The 14 T cell receptor beta chains listed next were all sequenced from one sample in a study of T cell repertoires in cytomegalovirus infection. Via MiXCR, TCRdb re-called the reads, giving one row per CDR3 protein. In the table there are 400,000 to 550,000 distinct CDR3 sequences, approximately 10% of which are singletons. The sequenced sample consisted of PBMCs. These TCRs come from a human donor in good health (CMV status not recorded). Some clones in this sample may be carry-over from other donors' samples.

This clonotype occurred many times. This rearrangement joins TRBV28 to TRBJ1-6, with D perhaps TRBD1 (5 bases). This CDR3 contains 13 residues. Per the germline V gene, CDR1 is MDHEN and CDR2 is SYDVKM. Trimming stripped 11 bases from V and 2 bases from J, with 10 bases between. In DNA form, the CDR3 reads TGTGCCGTAAAGGGGACCTATAATTCACCCCTCCACTTT. Encoded protein: CAVKGTYNSPLHF.

This clonotype was seen a few times. The rearrangement links TRBV9 to TRBJ2-2; 7 nucleotides line up with TRBD1. V lost 3 bases, J lost 7 bases, and 3 bases stayed unmatched. Germline values: CDR1 SGDLS, CDR2 YYNGEE. The CDR3 extends over 13 amino acids. In nucleotides, the CDR3 is TGTGCCAGCAGCGAGGGGGCGAACGGGGAGCTGTTTTTT. Translated: CASSEGANGELFF.

This sequence joins TRBV20-1 and TRBJ1-5; D unclear. CDR3 length equals 14 residues. Between the trimmed V and J ends, which lost 7 bases and 1 base, there was a span of 14 bases. Germline values: CDR1 DFQATT, CDR2 SNEGSKA (reference sequence). DNA for the CDR3: TGCAGTGTTGGGGATTACAGAAGCAATCAGCCCCAGCATTTT. Amino acids: CSVGDYRSNQPQHF.

In its sample, this clonotype was seen many times. This chain connects TRBV7-2 to TRBJ2-2; no clear D gene. The CDR3 covers 12 residues. Germline V lookup: CDR1 SGHTA, CDR2 FQGNSA. V dropped 8 bases and J dropped 0 bases, with 4 bases sitting between them. The CDR3 nucleotides read TGTGCCAGCGGGGCGAACACCGGGGAGCTGTTTTTT. Amino acids: CASGANTGELFF.

This clonotype was counted at least ten times. The chain has TRBV7-3 and TRBJ2-1; TRBD2 aligns across 9 bases. The V segment lost 5 bases and the J segment 2 bases; nucleotides outside the gene matches: 4. Per germline, CDR1 SGHTA and CDR2 FQGTGA. This CDR3 region has 15 residues. The CDR3 loop is CASSPTSGAYNEQFF. The DNA of the CDR3 is TGTGCCAGCAGCCCGACTAGCGGAGCCTACAATGAGCAGTTCTTC. The whole variable domain, remainder taken from reference TRBV7-3 and TRBJ2-1, is GAGVSQTPSNKVTEKGKYVELRCDPISGHTALYWYRQSLGQGPEFLIYFQGTGAADDSGLPNDRFFAVRPEGSVSTLKIQRTERGDSAVYLCASSPTSGAYNEQFFGPGTRLTVL.

In this sample, this clonotype turned up many times. The gene calls are TRBV6-2 or TRBV6-3 and TRBJ2-7; 12 bases fit TRBD2. Germline CDR1 reads MNHEY; CDR2 reads SVGEGT. The CDR3 has 15 residues. The ends lost 2 bases at V and 3 bases at J; junction bases unmatched: 2. DNA of the CDR3: TGTGCCAGCAGTTACCGGACTAGCGGGAACTACGAGCAGTACTTC. This sequence encodes CASSYRTSGNYEQYF.

The CDR3 loop reads CASRQIAGSFTDTQYF. The CDR3 coding sequence is TGTGCCAGCAGGCAAATCGCGGGAAGTTTCACAGATACGCAGTATTTT. The chain has TRBV11-2 and TRBJ2-3; tentative D call: TRBD2 (6 bases). Germline CDR1 reads SGHAT; CDR2 reads FQNNGV. This CDR3 is 16 amino acids long. Deletions cut 6 bases from V and 2 bases from J, with 18 bases between.

This clonotype was detected ten times or more. The V and J genes are TRBV7-2 and TRBJ1-4, with unresolved D. Germline CDR1 reads SGHTA; CDR2 reads FQGNSA. Trimming removed 5 bases at V and 3 bases at J, with 10 bases between. The CDR3 runs to 14 residues. The CDR3 DNA is TGTGCCAGCAGCACCGGGGTAGCTAATGAAAAACTGTTTTTT. Protein sequence: CASSTGVANEKLFF.

This clonotype occurred a few times. This rearrangement joins TRBV6-1 to TRBJ2-3; D is perhaps TRBD2 (6 bases). This CDR3 region has 16 residues. The V gene lost 5 bases and the J gene lost 1 base, with 16 bases spanning the gap. Per the germline V gene, CDR1 is MNHNS and CDR2 is SASEGT. CDR3 protein: CASSPRDSRGTDTQYF. The CDR3 nucleotides read TGTGCCAGCAGTCCCCGGGACTCAAGGGGCACAGATACGCAGTATTTT.

This clonotype was detected many times. The V gene is TRBV6-1, the J gene TRBJ1-4, with 9 bases fitting TRBD1. Trimming removed 1 base from V and 3 bases from J; junction bases left unmatched: 9. Germline V gives CDR1 MNHNS, CDR2 SASEGT. The CDR3 totals 18 residues. In nucleotides, the CDR3 is TGTGCCAGCAGTGAAGAAACAGGGGGCTCGGTGGCTAATGAAAAACTGTTTTTT. Amino acids: CASSEETGGSVANEKLFF.

The rearrangement joins TRBV11-2 to TRBJ1-2, with TRBD1 matching 8 bases. V dropped 5 bases and J dropped 7; count of bases not matched to a gene: 9. The CDR3 length is 14 residues. The germline V gene encodes CDR1 SGHAT and CDR2 FQNNGV. CDR3 DNA: TGTGCCAGCAGCCGGACCGGGACAGGATTTGGCTACACCTTC. Protein sequence: CASSRTGTGFGYTF.

The rearrangement links TRBV29-1 to TRBJ2-3, with D perhaps matching TRBD1 or TRBD2 (5 bases each). The CDR3 sequence is 15 residues long. Germline CDR1 reads SQVTM; CDR2 reads ANQGSEA. The V end was cut by 7 bases, the J end by 2 bases, with 19 bases between. Here the CDR3 reads CSAAEGRGNTDTQYF. The CDR3 nucleotides read TGCAGCGCCGCCGAGGGACGGGGAAACACAGATACGCAGTATTTT.

Ten or more counts support this clonotype. The J gene is TRBJ1-2, the V gene TRBV6-1; D unclear. The germline V and J ends were trimmed by 1 base and 4 bases, with 13 bases remaining between them. The V gene's germline CDR1 is MNHNS and CDR2 SASEGT. This CDR3 has 15 residues. The CDR3 is CASSEVYRRTYGYTF. The CDR3 nucleotides are TGTGCCAGCAGTGAAGTTTACCGACGGACCTATGGCTACACCTTC.

The rearrangement links TRBV10-3 to TRBJ1-1, with 8 bases lining up with TRBD1. The CDR3 covers 15 residues. The V segment lost 4 bases and the J segment 3 bases; nucleotides outside the gene matches: 7. In germline, CDR1 is ENHRY, CDR2 SYGVKD. The CDR3 DNA reads as TGTGCCATCAGTGCGATACAGGGGGTCGACACTGAAGCTTTCTTT. This sequence encodes CAISAIQGVDTEAFF.